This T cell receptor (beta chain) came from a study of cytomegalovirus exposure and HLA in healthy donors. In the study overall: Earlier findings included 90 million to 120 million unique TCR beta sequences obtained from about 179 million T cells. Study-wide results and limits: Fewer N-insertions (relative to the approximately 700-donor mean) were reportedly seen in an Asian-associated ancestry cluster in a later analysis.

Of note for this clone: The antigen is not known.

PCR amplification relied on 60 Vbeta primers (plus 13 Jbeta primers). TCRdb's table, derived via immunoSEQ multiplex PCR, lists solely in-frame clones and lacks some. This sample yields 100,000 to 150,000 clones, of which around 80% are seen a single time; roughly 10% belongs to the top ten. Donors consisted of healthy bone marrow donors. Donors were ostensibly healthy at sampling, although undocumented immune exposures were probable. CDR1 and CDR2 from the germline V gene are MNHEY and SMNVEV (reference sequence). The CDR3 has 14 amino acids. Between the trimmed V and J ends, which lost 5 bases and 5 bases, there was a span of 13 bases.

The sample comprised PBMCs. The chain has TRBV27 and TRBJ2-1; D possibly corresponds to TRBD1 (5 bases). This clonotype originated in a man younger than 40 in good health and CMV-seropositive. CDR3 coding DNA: TGTGCCAGCAGTCCAGACAGAAAGCACAATGAGCAGTTCTTC. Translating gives CASSPDRKHNEQFF.